These T cell receptor beta chains were read from a single sample in a study of blood T cell repertoires in COVID-19. The table came from immunoSEQ multiplex PCR; TCRdb's copy has only in-frame clones and leaves some out. The data contain roughly 300,000 clones, approximately 81% of them seen just once; the ten biggest clones take up roughly 2.9%. Sequenced: peripheral blood. These receptors originate from a woman aged 55 to 70 with active or convalescent COVID-19. The CDR3 runs from the conserved cysteine through the conserved F or W. Each record gives: J gene, V gene, CDR3 length, clone size, D gene, CDR3 DNA, CDR3 protein. The D gene is left open where the match is weak. The listing skips clone size in some rows; elsewhere it reads once, few, many or a size class.

J: TRBJ2-1; V: TRBV2; length: 16; size: -; D: TRBD2; DNA: TGTGCCAGCAGTTGGGGACTAGCGGGGGGTCCAAATGAGCAGTTCTTC; CDR3: CASSWGLAGGPNEQFF
J: TRBJ2-1; V: TRBV7-2; length: 16; size: -; D: TRBD2; DNA: TGTGCCAGCAGCTTAGTAGGCGGGGGGGCGTCTAATGAGCAGTTCTTC; CDR3: CASSLVGGGASNEQFF
J: TRBJ2-5; V: TRBV7-6; length: 15; size: -; D: TRBD2; DNA: TGTGCCAGCAGCCAGGGACTAGCGGGGGGAGAGACCCAGTACTTC; CDR3: CASSQGLAGGETQYF
J: TRBJ1-1; V: TRBV18; length: 13; size: once; D: TRBD1; DNA: TGTGCCAGCTGGAAGGGGGCCAACACTGAAGCTTTCTTT; CDR3: CASWKGANTEAFF
J: TRBJ1-2; V: TRBV29-1; length: 12; size: -; D: -; DNA: TGCAGCGTTCTCACAGAGAACTATGGCTACACCTTC; CDR3: CSVLTENYGYTF
J: TRBJ2-6; V: TRBV7-2; length: 18; size: -; D: -; DNA: TGTGCCAGCAGCTTAGCGGGGGGGCCTCTTGCTGGGGCCAACGTCCTGACTTTC; CDR3: CASSLAGGPLAGANVLTF
J: TRBJ1-2; V: TRBV11-1; length: 14; size: -; D: -; DNA: TGTGCCAGCAGCTTAGAACAGGGAAACTATGGCTACACCTTC; CDR3: CASSLEQGNYGYTF
J: TRBJ2-7; V: TRBV10-2; length: 13; size: -; D: -; DNA: TGCGCCAGCAGTGTATCGGGTCGGTACGAGCAGTACTTC; CDR3: CASSVSGRYEQYF
J: TRBJ2-1; V: TRBV11-3; length: 15; size: -; D: TRBD2; DNA: TGTGCCAGCAGCTTAGGACGGGGGGGGCCGTCTGAGCAGTTCTTC; CDR3: CASSLGRGGPSEQFF
J: TRBJ2-1; V: TRBV14; length: 14; size: -; D: TRBD1; DNA: TGTGCCAGCCGACCTCGGACAGGGAGTGATGAGCAGTTCTTC; CDR3: CASRPRTGSDEQFF
J: TRBJ2-3; V: TRBV9; length: 18; size: -; D: TRBD2; DNA: TGTGCCAGCAGCGTGGCCCCGGGACTAGCGGGGGACACAGATACGCAGTATTTT; CDR3: CASSVAPGLAGDTDTQYF
J: TRBJ2-2; V: TRBV11-3; length: 15; size: -; D: TRBD1; DNA: TGTGCCAGCAGCTCGGACAGGGGGCGAACGGGGGAGCTGTTTTTT; CDR3: CASSSDRGRTGELFF
J: TRBJ1-4; V: TRBV5-4; length: 17; size: -; D: TRBD1; DNA: TGTGCCAGCAGCTCGCCCCGGACAGGGCGGGGGGGGGAAAAACTGTTTTTT; CDR3: CASSSPRTGRGGEKLFF
J: TRBJ2-3; V: TRBV3-1/TRBV3-2; length: 14; size: -; D: TRBD2; DNA: TGTGCCAGCATAAAAGCGGGGGCCCCAGATACGCAGTATTTT; CDR3: CASIKAGAPDTQYF
J: TRBJ2-5; V: TRBV19; length: 16; size: -; D: TRBD2; DNA: TGTGCCAGTAGTATCCGTGGCGGGGGGTACCAAGAGACCCAGTACTTC; CDR3: CASSIRGGGYQETQYF
J: TRBJ1-4; V: TRBV6-6; length: 17; size: -; D: TRBD1; DNA: TGTGCCAGCAGTCCCGGACAGGGGAGTCATCAAGGTGAAAAACTGTTTTTT; CDR3: CASSPGQGSHQGEKLFF
J: TRBJ2-1; V: TRBV7-2; length: 14; size: -; D: TRBD1; DNA: TGTGCCAGCAGCGGCTCACAGGGGTCCAATGAGCAGTTCTTC; CDR3: CASSGSQGSNEQFF
J: TRBJ1-1; V: TRBV19; length: 15; size: -; D: -; DNA: TGTGCCAGTAAGCACACAGGGACCATGAACACTGAAGCTTTCTTT; CDR3: CASKHTGTMNTEAFF
J: TRBJ2-2; V: TRBV6-6; length: 21; size: -; D: TRBD1; DNA: TGTGCCAGCAGCAACCGGCGGGGACAGGGTGGAATTCGGGAGAACACCGGGGAGCTGTTTTTT; CDR3: CASSNRRGQGGIRENTGELFF
J: TRBJ2-6; V: TRBV18; length: 17; size: -; D: -; DNA: TGTGCCAGCTCACCAGTTAGTGGGGCGCTAGGGGCCAACGTCCTGACTTTC; CDR3: CASSPVSGALGANVLTF
J: TRBJ2-2; V: TRBV9; length: 17; size: -; D: -; DNA: TGTGCCAGCAGCTCCCCCAGGGGCACTGTGTACACCGGGGAGCTGTTTTTT; CDR3: CASSSPRGTVYTGELFF
J: TRBJ1-2; V: TRBV5-1; length: 13; size: few; D: -; DNA: TGCGCCAGCAGCTTGGGAGGGAACTATGGCTACACCTTC; CDR3: CASSLGGNYGYTF
J: TRBJ1-4; V: TRBV9; length: 14; size: few; D: TRBD1; DNA: TGTGCCAGCAGCGACGACAGGGGTAATGAAAAACTGTTTTTT; CDR3: CASSDDRGNEKLFF
J: TRBJ2-5; V: TRBV6-5; length: 15; size: -; D: -; DNA: TGTGCCAGCATACAGATGGGACATTCCCAAGAGACCCAGTACTTC; CDR3: CASIQMGHSQETQYF
J: TRBJ1-2; V: TRBV6-4; length: 15; size: -; D: TRBD1; DNA: TGTGCCAGCAGTGTGAACGCCGGGACAGGCTATGGCTACACCTTC; CDR3: CASSVNAGTGYGYTF
J: TRBJ1-2; V: TRBV9; length: 16; size: -; D: TRBD1; DNA: TGTGCCAGCAGCGTAACAGGGGCCCAGCTGGCCTATGGCTACACCTTC; CDR3: CASSVTGAQLAYGYTF
J: TRBJ2-2; V: TRBV2; length: 13; size: -; D: TRBD1; DNA: TGTGCCAGCAGGGGACAGGGCAGCGGGGAGCTGTTTTTT; CDR3: CASRGQGSGELFF
J: TRBJ2-1; V: TRBV14; length: 14; size: -; D: -; DNA: TGTGCCAGCAGCCGTCGGGGTCCTTACAATGAGCAGTTCTTC; CDR3: CASSRRGPYNEQFF
J: TRBJ1-6; V: TRBV21-1; length: 9; size: -; D: -; DNA: TGTGCCCCCAGGGGATCCCTCCACTTT; CDR3: CAPRGSLHF
J: TRBJ2-2; V: TRBV27; length: 16; size: -; D: -; DNA: TGTGCCAGCAGGGAAGTGGGTCTAGGGGTCACCGGGGAGCTGTTTTTT; CDR3: CASREVGLGVTGELFF
J: TRBJ1-1; V: TRBV7-2; length: 14; size: -; D: -; DNA: TGTGCCAGCAGGCCTCATAGAAGTTCCACTGAAGCTTTCTTT; CDR3: CASRPHRSSTEAFF
J: TRBJ2-1; V: TRBV21-1; length: 16; size: -; D: -; DNA: TGTGCCAGCCGCCGGGAACTAGCGGGGGGAAGCAATGAGCAGTTCTTC; CDR3: CASRRELAGGSNEQFF
J: TRBJ1-2; V: TRBV4-3; length: 16; size: -; D: TRBD1; DNA: TGCGCCAGCAGCCAGGATTGGACAGGGACTCAGAATGGCTACACCTTC; CDR3: CASSQDWTGTQNGYTF
J: TRBJ1-5; V: TRBV12-3/TRBV12-4; length: 13; size: -; D: -; DNA: TGTGCCACCCAGGGTGTATTGGGTCAGCCCCAGCATTTT; CDR3: CATQGVLGQPQHF
J: TRBJ1-2; V: TRBV25-1; length: 16; size: many; D: -; DNA: TGTGCCAGCAGTGACATCGCTCAGGGGAGCTTGCGTGGCTACACCTTC; CDR3: CASSDIAQGSLRGYTF
J: TRBJ2-5; V: TRBV29-1; length: 14; size: -; D: -; DNA: TGCAGCGGGGCCGCGGGGGCGGATCAAGAGACCCAGTACTTC; CDR3: CSGAAGADQETQYF
J: TRBJ1-4; V: TRBV7-8; length: 15; size: -; D: -; DNA: TGTGCCAGCAGCTTCAGCGGAGCGGAGGGTGAAAAACTGTTTTTT; CDR3: CASSFSGAEGEKLFF
J: TRBJ2-7; V: TRBV7-9; length: 17; size: -; D: TRBD1; DNA: TGTGCCAGCAGCCCAGGAACCGGGACAGTCCATTCGTACGAGCAGTACTTC; CDR3: CASSPGTGTVHSYEQYF
J: TRBJ1-6; V: TRBV7-9; length: 16; size: -; D: TRBD1; DNA: TGTGCCAGCAGCTTCCGGGACAGGGATTATAATTCACCCCTCCACTTT; CDR3: CASSFRDRDYNSPLHF
J: TRBJ1-2; V: TRBV27; length: 15; size: few; D: -; DNA: TGTGCCAGCAGTTCCCGCCCAGGGAGGGGCTATGGCTACACCTTC; CDR3: CASSSRPGRGYGYTF
J: TRBJ1-4; V: TRBV6-4; length: 15; size: -; D: -; DNA: TGTGCCAGCATACCTTTCGGAGGGTGTAATGAAAAACTGTTTTTT; CDR3: CASIPFGGCNEKLFF